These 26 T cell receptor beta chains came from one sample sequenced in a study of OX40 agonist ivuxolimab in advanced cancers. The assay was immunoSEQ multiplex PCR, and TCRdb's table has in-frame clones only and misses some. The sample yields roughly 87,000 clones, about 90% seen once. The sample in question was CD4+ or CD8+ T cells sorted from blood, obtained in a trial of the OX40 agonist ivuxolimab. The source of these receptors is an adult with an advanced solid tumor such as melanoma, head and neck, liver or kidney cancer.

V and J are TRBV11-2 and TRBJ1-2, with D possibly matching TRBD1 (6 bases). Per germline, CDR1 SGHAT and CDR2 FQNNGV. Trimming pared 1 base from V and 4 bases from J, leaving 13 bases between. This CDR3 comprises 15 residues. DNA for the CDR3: TGTGCCAGCAGCTTAGGGGGGGCAGGGATCTATGGCTACACCTTC. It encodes CASSLGGAGIYGYTF.

The CDR3 loop is CASSEASGGTYNEQFF. The DNA for the CDR3 is TGTGCCAGCAGCGAGGCTAGCGGGGGAACCTACAATGAGCAGTTCTTC. The chain has TRBV7-8 and TRBJ2-1; 10 nucleotides agree with TRBD2. CDR1 SGHVS and CDR2 FQNEAQ come from the germline V gene. CDR3 size: 16 residues. The V and J ends lost 5 bases and 2 bases, in that order; junction bases with no gene match: 6. The full variable domain, with the rest looked up from reference TRBV7-8 and TRBJ2-1, is GAGVSQSPRYKVAKRGQDVALRCDPISGHVSLFWYQQALGQGPEFLTYFQNEAQLDKSGLPSDRFFAERPEGSVSTLKIQRTQQEDSAVYLCASSEASGGTYNEQFFGPGTRLTVL.

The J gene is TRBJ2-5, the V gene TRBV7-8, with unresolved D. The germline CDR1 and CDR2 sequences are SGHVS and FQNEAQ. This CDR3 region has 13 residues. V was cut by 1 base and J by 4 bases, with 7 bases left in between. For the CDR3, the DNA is TGTGCCAGCAGCTTAGATCCTGGAGAGACCCAGTACTTC. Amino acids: CASSLDPGETQYF.

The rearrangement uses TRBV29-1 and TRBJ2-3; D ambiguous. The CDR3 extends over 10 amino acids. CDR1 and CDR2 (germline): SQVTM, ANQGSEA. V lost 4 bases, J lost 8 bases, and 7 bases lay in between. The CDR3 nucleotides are TGCAGCGTTGTAGCTGGTACGCAGTATTTT. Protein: CSVVAGTQYF.

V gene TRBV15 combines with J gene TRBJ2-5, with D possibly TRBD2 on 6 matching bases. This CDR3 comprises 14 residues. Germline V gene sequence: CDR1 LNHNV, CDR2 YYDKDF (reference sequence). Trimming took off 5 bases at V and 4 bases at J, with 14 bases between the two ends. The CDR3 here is CATSPPGGGETQYF. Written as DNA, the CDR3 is TGTGCCACCAGCCCACCCGGGGGAGGAGAGACCCAGTACTTC.

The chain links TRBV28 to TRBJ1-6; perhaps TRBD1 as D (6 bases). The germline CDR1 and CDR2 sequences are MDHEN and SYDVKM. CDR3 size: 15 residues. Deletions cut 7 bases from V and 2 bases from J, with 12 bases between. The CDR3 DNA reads TGTGCCAGCAAAAGGGGGTTCACCTATAATTCACCCCTCCACTTT. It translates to CASKRGFTYNSPLHF.

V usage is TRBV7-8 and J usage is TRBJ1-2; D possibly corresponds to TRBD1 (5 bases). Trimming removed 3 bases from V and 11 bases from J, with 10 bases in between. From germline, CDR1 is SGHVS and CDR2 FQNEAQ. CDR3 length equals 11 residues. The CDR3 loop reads CASSLGDGYTF. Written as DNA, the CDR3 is TGTGCCAGCAGCTTGGGGGACGGATACACCTTC. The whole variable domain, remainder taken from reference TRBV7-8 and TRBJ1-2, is GAGVSQSPRYKVAKRGQDVALRCDPISGHVSLFWYQQALGQGPEFLTYFQNEAQLDKSGLPSDRFFAERPEGSVSTLKIQRTQQEDSAVYLCASSLGDGYTFGSGTRLTVV.

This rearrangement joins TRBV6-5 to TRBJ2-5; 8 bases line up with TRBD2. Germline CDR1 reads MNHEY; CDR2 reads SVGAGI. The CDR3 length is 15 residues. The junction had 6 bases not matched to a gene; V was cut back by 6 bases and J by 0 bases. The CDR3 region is CASSPGGEYQETQYF. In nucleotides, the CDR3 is TGTGCCAGCAGCCCGGGAGGGGAGTACCAAGAGACCCAGTACTTC.

The CDR3 loop is CASSLGHSNTGELFF. The CDR3 DNA sequence: TGTGCCAGCAGCCTGGGACACTCGAACACCGGGGAGCTGTTTTTT. This rearrangement joins TRBV7-9 to TRBJ2-2, with D tentatively TRBD1 (6 bases). Germline lookup yields CDR1 SEHNR and CDR2 FQNEAQ (reference sequence). V was pared by 5 bases and J by 0 bases, with 10 bases between. The CDR3 covers 15 residues.

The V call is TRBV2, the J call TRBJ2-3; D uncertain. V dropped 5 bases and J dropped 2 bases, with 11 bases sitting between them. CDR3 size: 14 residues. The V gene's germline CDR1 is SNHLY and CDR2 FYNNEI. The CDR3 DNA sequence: TGTGCCAGCAGTACAAACGGACCCACAGATACGCAGTATTTT. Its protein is CASSTNGPTDTQYF.

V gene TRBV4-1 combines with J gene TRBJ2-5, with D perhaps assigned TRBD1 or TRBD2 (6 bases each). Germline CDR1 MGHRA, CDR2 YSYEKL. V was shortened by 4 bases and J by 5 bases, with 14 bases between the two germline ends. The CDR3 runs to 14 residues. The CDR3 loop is CASSLLQGGETQYF. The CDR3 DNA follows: TGCGCCAGCAGCCTGCTACAGGGAGGCGAGACCCAGTACTTC.

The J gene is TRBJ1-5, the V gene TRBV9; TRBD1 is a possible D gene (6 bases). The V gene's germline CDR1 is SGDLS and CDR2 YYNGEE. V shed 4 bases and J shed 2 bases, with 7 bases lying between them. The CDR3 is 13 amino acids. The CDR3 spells CASSSGGNQPQHF. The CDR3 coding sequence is TGTGCCAGCAGCTCAGGGGGCAATCAGCCCCAGCATTTT.

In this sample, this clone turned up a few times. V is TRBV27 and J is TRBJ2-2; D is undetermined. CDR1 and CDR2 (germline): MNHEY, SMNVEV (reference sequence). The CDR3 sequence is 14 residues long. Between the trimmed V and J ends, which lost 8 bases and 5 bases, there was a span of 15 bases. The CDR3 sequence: CASARTRLTGELFF. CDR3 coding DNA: TGTGCCAGCGCTCGAACTCGGTTGACCGGGGAGCTGTTTTTT.

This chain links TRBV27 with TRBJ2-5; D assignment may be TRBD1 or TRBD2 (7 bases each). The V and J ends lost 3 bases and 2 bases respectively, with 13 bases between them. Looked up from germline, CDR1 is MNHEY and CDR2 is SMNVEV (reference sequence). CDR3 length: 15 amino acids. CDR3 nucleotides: TGTGCCAGCAGTTTTGGGGAGGGGGCGCAAGAGACCCAGTACTTC. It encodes CASSFGEGAQETQYF.

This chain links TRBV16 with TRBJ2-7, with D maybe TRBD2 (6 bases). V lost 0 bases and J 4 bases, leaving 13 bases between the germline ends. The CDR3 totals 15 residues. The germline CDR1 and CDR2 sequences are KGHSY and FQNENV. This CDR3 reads CASSQSGTPNYEQYV. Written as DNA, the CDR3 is TGTGCCAGCAGCCAATCCGGGACTCCGAATTACGAGCAGTACGTC.

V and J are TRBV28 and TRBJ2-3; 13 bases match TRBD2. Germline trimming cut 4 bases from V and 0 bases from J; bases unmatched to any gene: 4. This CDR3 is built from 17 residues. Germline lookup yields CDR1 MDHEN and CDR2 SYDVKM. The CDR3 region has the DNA TGTGCCAGCAGTTGGACTAGCGGGGGCACTAGCACAGATACGCAGTATTTT. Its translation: CASSWTSGGTSTDTQYF.

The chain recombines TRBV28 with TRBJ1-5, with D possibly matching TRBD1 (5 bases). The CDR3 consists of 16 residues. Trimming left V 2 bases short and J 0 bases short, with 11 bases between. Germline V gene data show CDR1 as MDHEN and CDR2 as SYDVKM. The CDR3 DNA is TGTGCCAGCAGTTTAGACACAGGTCCTAGCAATCAGCCCCAGCATTTT. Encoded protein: CASSLDTGPSNQPQHF.

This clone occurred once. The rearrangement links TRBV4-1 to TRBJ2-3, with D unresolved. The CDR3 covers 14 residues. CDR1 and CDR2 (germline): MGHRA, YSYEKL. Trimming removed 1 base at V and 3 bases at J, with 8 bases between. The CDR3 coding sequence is TGCGCCAGCAGCCAAGTAATAGGGACAGATACGCAGTATTTT. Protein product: CASSQVIGTDTQYF.

Written as DNA, the CDR3 is TGTGCCGGGGGCATGTCAGCTAGCACAGATACGCAGTATTTT. The encoded protein is CAGGMSASTDTQYF. The rearrangement joins TRBV30 to TRBJ2-3; a weak D match, TRBD1 (6 bases). Germline V gene data show CDR1 as GTSNPN and CDR2 as SVGIG (reference sequence). This CDR3 spans 14 amino acids. V lost 8 bases and J 0 bases, leaving 15 bases between the germline ends.

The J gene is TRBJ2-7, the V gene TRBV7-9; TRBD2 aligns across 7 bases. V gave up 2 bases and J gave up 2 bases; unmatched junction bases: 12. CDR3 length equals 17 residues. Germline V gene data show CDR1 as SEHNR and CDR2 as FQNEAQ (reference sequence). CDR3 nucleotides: TGTGCCAGCAGCTTAACCGCTTTAGCTAGCGGTCCCTACGAGCAGTACTTC. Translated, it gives CASSLTALASGPYEQYF.

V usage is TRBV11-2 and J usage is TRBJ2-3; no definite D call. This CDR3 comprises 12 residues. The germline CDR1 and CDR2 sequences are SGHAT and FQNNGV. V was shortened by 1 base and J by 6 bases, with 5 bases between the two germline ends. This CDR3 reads CASSLADDTQYF. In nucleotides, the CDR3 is TGTGCCAGCAGCTTAGCCGATGATACGCAGTATTTT. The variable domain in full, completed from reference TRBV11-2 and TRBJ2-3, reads EAGVAQSPRYKIIEKRQSVAFWCNPISGHATLYWYQQILGQGPKLLIQFQNNGVVDDSQLPKDRFSAERLKGVDSTLKIQPAKLEDSAVYLCASSLADDTQYFGPGTRLTVL.

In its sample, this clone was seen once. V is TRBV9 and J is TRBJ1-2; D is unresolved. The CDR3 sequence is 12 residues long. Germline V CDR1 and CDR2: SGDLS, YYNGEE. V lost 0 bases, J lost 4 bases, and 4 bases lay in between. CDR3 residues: CASSVGGYGYTF. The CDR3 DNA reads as TGTGCCAGCAGCGTAGGGGGCTATGGCTACACCTTC. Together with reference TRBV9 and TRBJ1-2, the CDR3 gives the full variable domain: DSGVTQTPKHLITATGQRVTLRCSPRSGDLSVYWYQQSLDQGLQFLIQYYNGEERAKGNILERFSAQQFPDLHSELNLSSLELGDSALYFCASSVGGYGYTFGSGTRLTVV.

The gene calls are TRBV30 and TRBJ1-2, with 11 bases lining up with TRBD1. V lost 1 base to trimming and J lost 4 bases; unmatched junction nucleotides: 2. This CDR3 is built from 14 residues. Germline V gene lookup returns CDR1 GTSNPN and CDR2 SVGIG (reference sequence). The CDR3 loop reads CAWSGTGGLYGYTF. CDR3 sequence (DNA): TGTGCCTGGAGTGGGACAGGGGGCCTCTATGGCTACACCTTC.

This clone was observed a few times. CDR3 coding DNA: TGTGCCAGCAGTGACTCAGGACTCTATGGCTACACCTTC. Its translation: CASSDSGLYGYTF. This chain links TRBV25-1 with TRBJ1-2; D call uncertain. This CDR3 comprises 13 residues. Germline V gene sequence: CDR1 MGHDK, CDR2 SYGVNS. V lost 3 bases, J lost 4 bases, and 9 bases lay in between.

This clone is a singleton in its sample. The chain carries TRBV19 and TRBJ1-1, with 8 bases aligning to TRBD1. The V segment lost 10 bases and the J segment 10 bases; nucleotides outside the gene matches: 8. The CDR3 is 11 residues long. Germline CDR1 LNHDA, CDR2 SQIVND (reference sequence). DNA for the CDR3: TGTGCCACGACCAGGGGGCGGCTAGCTTTCTTT. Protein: CATTRGRLAFF.

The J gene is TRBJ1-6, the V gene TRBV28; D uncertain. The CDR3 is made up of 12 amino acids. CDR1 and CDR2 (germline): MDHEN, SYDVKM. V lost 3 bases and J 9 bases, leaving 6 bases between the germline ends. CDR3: CASSLGSSPLHF. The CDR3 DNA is TGTGCCAGCAGTTTGGGTTCTTCACCCCTCCACTTT. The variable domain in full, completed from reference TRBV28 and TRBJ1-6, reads DVKVTQSSRYLVKRTGEKVFLECVQDMDHENMFWYRQDPGLGLRLIYFSYDVKMKEKGDIPEGYSVSREKKERFSLILESASTNQTSMYLCASSLGSSPLHFGNGTRLTVT.